The sample holds many counts of the clone carrying this T cell receptor beta chain. No antigen is known for it. The entry originates in a study of T cells in Graves' hyperthyroidism and ophthalmopathy. Study findings and constraints: Ophthalmopathy stood apart from stable hyperthyroidism in a 13 V-J model.

RNA transcripts yielded amplified TCR beta CDR3 regions. Using the HTBI primer set, a first-round RT-PCR was run on the TCR CDR3. TCRdb fed the multiplex PCR reads into MiXCR, producing one record per CDR3 protein. The data hold fewer than 350,000 distinct CDR3 sequences, with 13% to 15% observed a single time. Hyperthyroidism patients were newly diagnosed, had disease duration under 2 months, and were aged 18 to 65 years. Uncontrolled infections, other autoimmune diseases, pregnancy or lactation led to exclusion of patients. The blood sample predates any ophthalmopathy symptoms, coming from first hyperthyroidism diagnosis. Sequencing was carried out using blood. This clonotype was sampled from a woman in her 50s with Graves' hyperthyroidism that later progressed to Graves' ophthalmopathy.

As DNA, the CDR3 is TGTGCCAGCAGCTCGACGACAGGGGTAGTCTACGAGCAGTACTTC. Translation gives CASSSTTGVVYEQYF. This chain joins TRBV11-2 and TRBJ2-7; 8 bases fit TRBD1. Germline V gene data show CDR1 as SGHAT and CDR2 as FQNNGV. V was pared by 4 bases and J by 3 bases, with 8 bases of the junction left unmatched. The CDR3 is 15 amino acids.